The 26 T cell receptor beta chains reported below all come from one sample, sequenced in a study of T cell responses to AZD1222 COVID-19 vaccine. Sequencing used immunoSEQ multiplex PCR; TCRdb keeps in-frame clones, though not all of them. In the table there are tens of thousands of clones, 90% to 95% of which are singletons. Sequencing was performed on peripheral blood, taken on day 0 of MenACWY control vaccination. The source of these receptors is an adult in good health.

Comments on this clone: The germline gene is not matched at one end of the junction; a read error may be the cause. The chain recombines TRBV11-2 with TRBJ2-5; D ambiguous. Germline assignment: CDR1 SGHAT and CDR2 FQNNGV. There are 11 residues in the CDR3. The CDR3 DNA reads as TGTGCCAACAGCTTAGAGTCGACCCAGTACTTC. This codes for CANSLESTQYF.

This chain connects TRBV19 to TRBJ1-6; 11 positions agree with TRBD1. From germline, CDR1 is LNHDA and CDR2 SQIVND (reference sequence). The junction had 5 bases not matched to a gene; V was cut back by 3 bases and J by 7 bases. The CDR3 spans 16 residues. The CDR3 DNA follows: TGTGCCAGTAGTATGGACAGGGGGCTGTTGAATTCACCCCTCCACTTT. Amino acids: CASSMDRGLLNSPLHF.

The chain combines TRBV11-3 with TRBJ1-2; D may be TRBD1 (5 bases). This CDR3 contains 15 residues. V shed 2 bases and J shed 5 bases, with 15 bases lying between them. The germline V gene encodes CDR1 SGHNT and CDR2 YENEEA. CDR3 sequence (DNA): TGTGCCAGCAGCTTAATTCAGAACAGGCGTTATGGCTACACCTTC. Its translation is CASSLIQNRRYGYTF.

The chain links TRBV4-2 to TRBJ1-2, with 10 bases matching TRBD1. With 1 base clipped from V and 7 bases from J, the junction kept 6 bases outside the gene matches. The germline CDR1 and CDR2 sequences are LGHNA and YNFKEQ. CDR3 length: 15 amino acids. CDR3 residues: CASSQASRTGGGYTF. The CDR3 DNA reads as TGTGCCAGCAGCCAAGCTTCGCGGACAGGGGGTGGCTACACCTTC.

The chain uses TRBV18 and TRBJ2-3; D perhaps matches TRBD1 (7 bases). CDR1 and CDR2 (germline): KGHSH, LQKENI. Trimming took 4 bases from V and 1 from J, leaving 18 bases between them. The CDR3 covers 17 residues. The CDR3, as DNA: TGTGCCAGCTCACTTGGACTGGGCGGGACAGGCACAGATACGCAGTATTTT. Residues: CASSLGLGGTGTDTQYF.

CDR3 in amino acids: CASSDGTGEAFF. CDR3 nucleotide sequence: TGTGCCAGCAGTGACGGGACAGGCGAAGCTTTCTTT. The chain combines TRBV6-4 with TRBJ1-1, with TRBD1 identical over 8 bases. The CDR3 runs 12 residues. The J segment lost 8 bases and the V segment lost 2 bases, leaving 1 base of the junction unmatched. Germline values: CDR1 MRHNA, CDR2 SNTAGT.

This clone came up once. The V call is TRBV5-1, the J call TRBJ1-1; possible D gene TRBD1, 5 bases. Germline CDR1 SGHRS, CDR2 YFSETQ. Trimming left V 0 bases short and J 0 bases short, with 15 bases between. CDR3 size: 17 residues. CDR3 residues: CASSLEGQGIMNTEAFF. The CDR3 DNA follows: TGCGCCAGCAGCTTGGAGGGGCAGGGAATCATGAACACTGAAGCTTTCTTT.

The chain is built from TRBV24-1 and TRBJ2-2, with D perhaps TRBD1 (5 bases). This CDR3 is 13 amino acids long. Germline loops: CDR1 KGHDR, CDR2 SFDVKD. Trimming removed 7 bases at V and 5 bases at J, with 10 bases between. Here the CDR3 DNA reads TGTGCCACCAGGGCGACAGTAACCGGGGAGCTGTTTTTT. As protein: CATRATVTGELFF.

The V and J genes are TRBV7-2 and TRBJ1-5; D is unresolved. Germline V gene sequence: CDR1 SGHTA, CDR2 FQGNSA. Between the trimmed V and J ends, which lost 1 base and 7 bases, there was a span of 11 bases. The CDR3 runs 14 residues. In DNA, the CDR3 is TGTGCCAGCAGCTTAGAAGGCCTTTACCAGCCCCAGCATTTT. The encoded protein is CASSLEGLYQPQHF.

The chain uses TRBV9 and TRBJ2-3; D is undetermined. There are 12 residues in the CDR3. CDR1 and CDR2 (germline): SGDLS, YYNGEE. Trimming pared 3 bases from V and 5 bases from J, leaving 7 bases between. The CDR3 DNA sequence: TGTGCCAGCAGCGCCCACCAAGATACGCAGTATTTT. It codes for CASSAHQDTQYF.

The chain is built from TRBV4-1 and TRBJ1-4; tentative D call: TRBD1 (5 bases). CDR3 size: 16 residues. Per germline, CDR1 MGHRA and CDR2 YSYEKL. V dropped 3 bases and J dropped 5 bases, with 16 bases sitting between them. The DNA for the CDR3 is TGCGCCAGCAGCCATCCCCCCGGGGGTATCAATGAAAAACTGTTTTTT. As protein: CASSHPPGGINEKLFF.

This chain joins TRBV28 and TRBJ2-7, with TRBD2 as a possible D gene (6 bases). The CDR3 loop spans 14 amino acids. Between the trimmed V and J ends, which lost 4 bases and 4 bases, there was a span of 14 bases. Germline-derived CDR1 and CDR2 are MDHEN and SYDVKM. The CDR3 sequence is CASSSWRGRYEQYF. The CDR3 nucleotides are TGTGCCAGCAGTTCATGGAGGGGTAGGTACGAGCAGTACTTC.

The rearrangement uses TRBV5-1 and TRBJ1-1; D is perhaps TRBD1 (6 bases). Per the germline V gene, CDR1 is SGHRS and CDR2 is YFSETQ. CDR3 length equals 15 residues. V was trimmed by 4 bases and J by 0 bases, leaving 13 bases between them. The CDR3 region has the DNA TGCGCCAGCAGCCGGTCCGGGGGCATGAACACTGAAGCTTTCTTT. Protein sequence: CASSRSGGMNTEAFF.

This chain joins TRBV19 and TRBJ1-1, with D possibly matching TRBD1 (5 bases). V lost 3 bases and J lost 6, with 20 bases in between. The CDR3 spans 16 residues. The germline CDR1 and CDR2 sequences are LNHDA and SQIVND (reference sequence). The CDR3 is CASSISGSTVGPEAFF. The CDR3 bases are TGTGCCAGTAGTATCTCCGGGTCGACAGTTGGCCCTGAAGCTTTCTTT.

The V and J genes are TRBV6-4 and TRBJ1-6, with TRBD1 matching 7 bases. J lost 7 bases, V lost 5 bases, and 8 bases had no gene match. The germline V gene encodes CDR1 MRHNA and CDR2 SNTAGT. The CDR3 loop spans 15 amino acids. In DNA form, the CDR3 reads TGTGCCAGCAGTCTATCGACAGGGAGCAATTCACCCCTCCACTTT. Its protein product is CASSLSTGSNSPLHF.

CDR3 amino acids: CASSFTGMEETQYF. CDR3 nucleotide sequence: TGTGCCAGCAGTTTTACAGGGATGGAAGAGACCCAGTACTTC. The V gene is TRBV27, the J gene TRBJ2-5, with a weak D call TRBD1 (6 bases). Germline CDR1 is MNHEY and CDR2 is SMNVEV (reference sequence). V lost 3 bases and J lost 3, with 11 bases in between. The CDR3 runs 14 residues.

The genes are TRBV11-2 and TRBJ1-3; tentatively, D is TRBD1 (5 bases). The CDR3 is 15 residues long. V was clipped by 7 bases and J by 0 bases, with 13 bases between them. CDR1 is SGHAT, CDR2 FQNNGV, per germline. This CDR3 is CASTRGTVSGNTIYF. DNA of the CDR3: TGTGCCAGCACGCGCGGGACGGTCTCTGGAAACACCATATATTTT.

The chain uses TRBV10-2 and TRBJ2-1; D might be TRBD1 (5 bases). The V and J ends lost 0 bases and 7 bases respectively, with 7 bases between them. CDR1 is WSHSY, CDR2 SAAADI, per germline. The CDR3 totals 13 residues. Written as DNA, the CDR3 is TGCGCCAGCAGTGAGTCAGGGGAAAATGAGCAGTTCTTC. This sequence encodes CASSESGENEQFF.

This clone was seen only once. V is TRBV18 and J is TRBJ2-5; 10 bases agree with TRBD2. Trimming at V came to 3 bases and at J to 5 bases, leaving 3 bases not matched to a gene. This CDR3 region has 14 residues. Germline CDR1 is KGHSH and CDR2 is LQKENI. CDR3 in DNA: TGTGCCAGCTCACCGACTAGCGGGCGGGAGACCCAGTACTTC. Amino acids: CASSPTSGRETQYF.

This clone has just one count. J is TRBJ1-1 and V is TRBV6-5; 9 bases are shared with TRBD1. This CDR3 spans 15 amino acids. The trim removed 5 bases at V and 4 bases at J, leaving 8 bases unmatched. Germline CDR1 reads MNHEY; CDR2 reads SVGAGI. The CDR3 loop reads CASSTQQGAVTEAFF. CDR3 nucleotide sequence: TGTGCCAGCAGTACCCAACAGGGGGCTGTCACTGAAGCTTTCTTT.

CDR3 sequence reads: CASSLWGVGNQPQHF. The CDR3 nucleotides are TGTGCCAGCAGTTTATGGGGGGTAGGCAATCAGCCCCAGCATTTT. The gene calls are TRBV28 and TRBJ1-5, with D possibly being TRBD1 (5 bases). Per germline, CDR1 MDHEN and CDR2 SYDVKM. V dropped 0 bases and J dropped 2 bases, with 8 bases sitting between them. The CDR3 is 15 residues long.

This clone has just one count. The chain couples TRBV28 to TRBJ2-5, with D possibly matching TRBD2 (5 bases). CDR1 is MDHEN and CDR2 is SYDVKM in the germline V gene. The CDR3 runs 17 residues. The V end was cut by 7 bases, the J end by 4 bases, with 25 bases between. The CDR3 bases are TGTGCCAGCATTTCTAGAGGGTTTGAGGCTACGGGAGAGACCCAGTACTTC. It translates to CASISRGFEATGETQYF.

V is TRBV28 and J is TRBJ1-2; 7 nucleotides line up with TRBD1. The CDR3 extends over 13 amino acids. Germline CDR1 and CDR2: MDHEN and SYDVKM. With V trimmed by 7 bases and J by 2 bases, 4 bases remained unmatched. The CDR3 nucleotides are TGTGCCAGCAATCCGACAGGGAACTATGGCTACACCTTC. Protein product: CASNPTGNYGYTF.

This sequence joins TRBV6-1 and TRBJ1-5; D is perhaps TRBD1 (6 bases). Trimming pared 2 bases from V and 3 bases from J, leaving 11 bases between. Germline values: CDR1 MNHNS, CDR2 SASEGT. CDR3 length: 15 residues. The CDR3: CASSEQGTLNQPQHF. CDR3 DNA sequence: TGTGCCAGCAGTGAACAGGGGACCCTCAATCAGCCCCAGCATTTT.

This clone was counted a single time. V and J are TRBV9 and TRBJ2-2; maybe TRBD2 (6 bases). The CDR3 length is 15 residues. The V end lost 4 bases, the J end lost 5 bases, and 15 bases lay between the germline ends. Germline lookup yields CDR1 SGDLS and CDR2 YYNGEE. The CDR3 region is CASSPDFAGTGELFF. CDR3 DNA sequence: TGTGCCAGCAGCCCCGATTTCGCGGGAACCGGGGAGCTGTTTTTT.

V is TRBV11-2 and J is TRBJ2-4; 10 bases agree with TRBD2. The CDR3 is made up of 13 amino acids. V dropped 8 bases and J dropped 7; count of bases not matched to a gene: 5. CDR1 and CDR2 from the germline V gene are SGHAT and FQNNGV. CDR3 coding DNA: TGTGCCAGCGCCTCAGCGGGGGGGAACATTCAGTACTTC. This encodes CASASAGGNIQYF.